This T cell receptor beta chain came from a study of blood T cell repertoires in COVID-19. Background on the study: Both acute and convalescent COVID-19 samples were obtained from the United States, Italy and Spain. Sample material is recorded as cDNA or gDNA derived from T cells, B-cell-depleted T cells, or PBMCs.

Germline V lookup: CDR1 SSHAT, CDR2 FNYEAQ (reference sequence). CDR3 length equals 17 residues. Under the authors' procedure: Estimation of nucleated cell counts relied on the amplification of reference gene primers. Sequencing used immunoSEQ multiplex PCR; TCRdb keeps in-frame clones, though not all of them. The DNA was the basis for D and trimming; V, J and clone size are from that table. The sample lists approximately 500,000 clones, 89% seen once, with roughly 0.9% in the top ten. Points on this clone: A read error may account for a junction end that differs from germline.

The sequenced material came from peripheral blood. V is TRBV7-7 and J is TRBJ2-5; 11 bases agree with TRBD2. This TCR came from a man between 18 and 35 years old with COVID-19, enrolled during active disease. The CDR3 DNA sequence: TGTGCTAGCAGCCAAACTGCCCTAGCGGGAGGTATAGAGACCCAGTACTTC. This gives the protein CASSQTALAGGIETQYF.